These 17 T cell receptor beta chains share one sample of origin, sequenced in a study of control samples from healthy donors and cancer patients. Data came from immunoSEQ multiplex PCR; TCRdb stores just in-frame clones and leaves some out. The data contain 200,000 to 250,000 clones, about 95% of them seen just once; the ten biggest clones take up less than 1.6%. The sample comprised blood. All receptors come from a man aged 50 to 59 in good health.

The CDR3 bases are TGTGCCAGCTCCCTCAACGACAGGATGAACGAGCAGTACGTC. Protein product: CASSLNDRMNEQYV. The chain uses TRBV18 and TRBJ2-7; perhaps TRBD1 as D (6 bases). The CDR3 spans 14 residues. Germline V gene sequence: CDR1 KGHSH, CDR2 LQKENI. Trimming took 6 bases from V and 5 from J, leaving 17 bases between them.

As regards this clone: Different DNA sequences within this sample yield the same CDR3. The chain is built from TRBV5-1 and TRBJ2-3, with TRBD2 identical over 9 bases. This CDR3 is 16 amino acids long. Unmatched junction bases numbered 4, after V lost 0 bases and J lost 2 bases. CDR1 SGHRS and CDR2 YFSETQ come from the germline V gene. The CDR3 spells CASSLVLAGSTDTQYF. DNA for the CDR3: TGCGCCAGCAGCTTGGTTCTAGCGGGGTCCACAGATACGCAGTATTTT.

In its sample, this clone was seen once. The rearrangement uses TRBV28 and TRBJ2-7, with D perhaps being TRBD1 or TRBD2 (5 bases each). The V gene's germline CDR1 is MDHEN and CDR2 SYDVKM. The V end was cut by 5 bases, the J end by 2 bases, with 13 bases between. This CDR3 spans 14 amino acids. CDR3 coding DNA: TGTGCCAGCAGTCCGCAGGGACCGCCCTACGAGCAGTACTTC. It specifies CASSPQGPPYEQYF.

This sequence joins TRBV5-6 and TRBJ2-7, with D possibly matching TRBD2 (9 bases). CDR1 and CDR2 (germline): SGHDT, YYEEEE. This CDR3 spans 15 amino acids. The V and J ends lost 5 bases and 5 bases respectively, with 20 bases between them. This CDR3 reads CASSGQGAGGHEQYV. CDR3 nucleotides: TGTGCCAGCAGTGGACAGGGAGCGGGGGGCCACGAGCAGTACGTC.

The chain joins TRBV6-6 to TRBJ1-1; a weak D match, TRBD1 (5 bases). V was clipped by 4 bases and J by 7 bases, with 13 bases between them. The CDR3 runs 13 residues. The germline CDR1 and CDR2 sequences are MNHNY and SVGAGI (reference sequence). CDR3 protein: CASSSQGRGEAFF. As DNA, the CDR3 is TGTGCCAGCAGTTCCCAAGGGAGGGGTGAAGCTTTCTTT.

The chain couples TRBV5-6 to TRBJ2-7; D is perhaps TRBD2 (5 bases). The CDR3 has 14 residues. V was cut by 8 bases and J by 3 bases, with 18 bases left in between. CDR1 and CDR2 (germline): SGHDT, YYEEEE. CDR3 coding DNA: TGTGCCAGTTCGGATCGACTACCGTACTACGAGCAGTACTTC. Amino acids: CASSDRLPYYEQYF.

The V gene is TRBV29-1, the J gene TRBJ2-5; TRBD2 matches 9 bases. The junction had 5 bases not matched to a gene; V was cut back by 4 bases and J by 2 bases. This CDR3 region has 14 residues. Germline V gene lookup returns CDR1 SQVTM and CDR2 ANQGSEA. The CDR3 loop reads CSVARLAGQETQYF. In nucleotides, the CDR3 is TGCAGCGTTGCGAGGCTAGCGGGGCAAGAGACCCAGTACTTC.

The chain employs TRBV19 and TRBJ2-1, with TRBD2 matching 11 bases. Germline V gives CDR1 LNHDA, CDR2 SQIVND (reference sequence). The length of the CDR3 is 16 residues. The J segment lost 6 bases and the V segment lost 5 bases, leaving 9 bases of the junction unmatched. The CDR3 DNA is TGTGCCAGTAGTTTAATAGCGGGGGGGCTCCTCAATGAGCAGTTCTTC. This translates into CASSLIAGGLLNEQFF.

The chain joins TRBV20-1 to TRBJ1-1; the D is unclear. CDR1 DFQATT and CDR2 SNEGSKA come from the germline V gene (reference sequence). CDR3 length equals 12 residues. With 3 bases removed from V and 6 bases from J, the gap between germline ends came to 11 bases. The CDR3 sequence is CSASTSHSEAFF. DNA of the CDR3: TGCAGTGCTAGTACTAGCCACTCTGAAGCTTTCTTT.

This clone occurred once. V usage is TRBV7-2 and J usage is TRBJ1-2, with 8 bases matching TRBD1. The germline V gene encodes CDR1 SGHTA and CDR2 FQGNSA. The CDR3 is 13 residues long. V gave up 5 bases and J gave up 8 bases; unmatched junction bases: 7. The CDR3: CASSGRTGRGYTF. CDR3 nucleotide sequence: TGTGCCAGCAGCGGAAGGACAGGGCGAGGCTACACCTTC. Full variable domain (outside the CDR3, taken from reference TRBV7-2 and TRBJ1-2): GAGVSQSPSNKVTEKGKDVELRCDPISGHTALYWYRQSLGQGLEFLIYFQGNSAPDKSGLPSDRFSAERTGGSVSTLTIQRTQQEDSAVYLCASSGRTGRGYTFGSGTRLTVV.

A single count supports this clone. The J gene is TRBJ1-1, the V gene TRBV28, with D unresolved. This CDR3 spans 16 amino acids. V was clipped by 8 bases and J by 1 base, with 20 bases between them. The germline V gene has CDR1 MDHEN and CDR2 SYDVKM. The CDR3 reads CASFPSGYPTNTEAFF. Written as DNA, the CDR3 is TGTGCCAGCTTCCCCTCGGGGTATCCCACGAACACTGAAGCTTTCTTT.

The chain links TRBV13 to TRBJ2-2; TRBD1 aligns across 11 bases. Trimming removed 5 bases from V and 7 bases from J; junction bases left unmatched: 6. CDR1 is PRHDT, CDR2 FYEKMQ, per germline (reference sequence). The CDR3 is 15 amino acids. This CDR3 is CASSLRTGGFGELFF. CDR3 DNA: TGTGCCAGCAGCCTCCGGACAGGGGGCTTCGGGGAGCTGTTTTTT.

The V and J genes are TRBV7-2 and TRBJ2-5; D not resolved. Looked up from germline, CDR1 is SGHTA and CDR2 is FQGNSA. The V end was cut by 1 base, the J end by 2 bases, with 11 bases between. CDR3 length: 15 amino acids. This chain's CDR3 is CASSLEGLRQETQYF. The CDR3 region has the DNA TGTGCCAGCAGCTTAGAGGGTCTCAGACAAGAGACCCAGTACTTC. The whole variable domain, filled in from reference TRBV7-2 and TRBJ2-5, reads GAGVSQSPSNKVTEKGKDVELRCDPISGHTALYWYRQSLGQGLEFLIYFQGNSAPDKSGLPSDRFSAERTGGSVSTLTIQRTQQEDSAVYLCASSLEGLRQETQYFGPGTRLLVL.

The chain recombines TRBV5-1 with TRBJ1-2; D is unresolved. Germline-derived CDR1 and CDR2 are SGHRS and YFSETQ. The V end lost 2 bases, the J end lost 7 bases, and 9 bases lay between the germline ends. The CDR3 extends over 12 amino acids. In nucleotides, the CDR3 is TGCGCCAGCAGCTTTGATGGCCTTGGCTACACCTTC. Its translation: CASSFDGLGYTF.

This clone was detected once. V is TRBV7-2 and J is TRBJ2-7; 8 nucleotides align to TRBD1. V gave up 5 bases and J gave up 5 bases; unmatched junction bases: 8. Per the germline V gene, CDR1 is SGHTA and CDR2 is FQGNSA. The CDR3 sequence is 14 residues long. CDR3 protein: CASSHGQGKNEQYF. Here the CDR3 DNA reads TGTGCCAGCAGCCACGGACAGGGCAAAAACGAGCAGTACTTC.

The gene calls are TRBV19 and TRBJ1-5; D possibly corresponds to TRBD1 (5 bases). The V and J ends lost 3 bases and 5 bases respectively, with 26 bases between them. Germline values: CDR1 LNHDA, CDR2 SQIVND (reference sequence). This CDR3 is 19 amino acids long. The CDR3 DNA follows: TGTGCCAGTAGTATTCGCGTCGCGGACAATACTAACCCGTATCAGCCCCAGCATTTT. Protein sequence: CASSIRVADNTNPYQPQHF.

The rearrangement links TRBV6-6 to TRBJ2-7; no reliable D call. This CDR3 contains 15 residues. Trimming removed 8 bases at V and 0 bases at J, with 17 bases between. Per the germline V gene, CDR1 is MNHNY and CDR2 is SVGAGI (reference sequence). CDR3 nucleotides: TGTGCCAGCCGTCCAGGTCGCGATGACTCCTACGAGCAGTACTTC. This gives the protein CASRPGRDDSYEQYF.